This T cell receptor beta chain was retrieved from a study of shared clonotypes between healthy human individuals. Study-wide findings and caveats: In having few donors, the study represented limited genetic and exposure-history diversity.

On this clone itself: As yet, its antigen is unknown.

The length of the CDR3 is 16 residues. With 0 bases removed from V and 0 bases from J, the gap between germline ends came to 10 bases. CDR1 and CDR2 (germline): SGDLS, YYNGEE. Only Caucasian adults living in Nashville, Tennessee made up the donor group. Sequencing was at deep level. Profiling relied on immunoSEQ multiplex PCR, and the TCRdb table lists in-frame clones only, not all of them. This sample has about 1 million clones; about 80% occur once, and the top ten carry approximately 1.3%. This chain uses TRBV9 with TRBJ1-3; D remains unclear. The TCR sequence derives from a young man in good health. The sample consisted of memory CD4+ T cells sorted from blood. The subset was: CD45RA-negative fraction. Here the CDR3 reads CASSVVDGHSGNTIYF. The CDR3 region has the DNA TGTGCCAGCAGCGTAGTCGACGGCCACTCTGGAAACACCATATATTTT.